This TCR beta chain was profiled in a study of control samples from healthy donors and cancer patients. Only in-frame clones appear in the TCRdb table, and some are missing; sequencing was by immunoSEQ multiplex PCR. The sample includes under 200,000 clones, 90% to 95% of them seen just once. The CDR3 covers 14 residues. Deletions cut 2 bases from V and 2 bases from J, with 11 bases between. Germline loops: CDR1 SGHRS, CDR2 YFSETQ. The sample holds one count of this clone. This sequence originates from a woman aged 25 to 39 in good health. This chain joins TRBV5-1 and TRBJ2-7, with D hard to call. The sequenced material came from blood. This CDR3 reads CASSFSVGTYEQYF. The DNA for the CDR3 is TGCGCCAGCAGCTTTTCAGTAGGAACCTACGAGCAGTACTTC.